These 16 T cell receptor beta chains were sequenced from one sample in a study of T-cell reconstitution after alpha-beta-depleted transplantation in children. Preparation of the TCRbeta library used unique molecular identifiers. TCRdb fed the PCR reads into MiXCR, producing one record per CDR3 protein. Seen here are almost 500,000 distinct CDR3 sequences, around 12% observed once, and the top ten hold more than 5.5%. The material sequenced was PBMCs from the stem cell graft donor, taken from the stem cell graft. These receptors originate from a human donor who donated a stem cell graft to a child with combined immunodeficiency.

In its sample, this clonotype was seen many times. The genes are TRBV25-1 and TRBJ2-1, with D maybe TRBD1 (6 bases). The CDR3 loop spans 14 amino acids. Germline CDR1 and CDR2: MGHDK and SYGVNS. The CDR3 sequence: CESTSQGRVYEQFF. CDR3 in DNA: TGTGAAAGTACCTCGCAGGGGCGCGTCTATGAGCAGTTCTTC.

This clonotype was seen a handful of times. V usage is TRBV5-5 and J usage is TRBJ2-1; 8 bases line up with TRBD1. The CDR3 runs 15 residues. Losses at the gene ends were 3 bases for V and 1 base for J; bases not matched to a gene: 3. CDR1 is SGHKS and CDR2 is YYEKEE in the germline V gene (reference sequence). This CDR3 reads CASSSTGDSYNEQFF. The CDR3, as DNA: TGTGCCAGCAGCTCGACAGGGGATTCCTACAATGAGCAGTTCTTC.

This chain joins TRBV3-1 and TRBJ2-3, with 9 positions matching TRBD2. Germline-derived CDR1 and CDR2 are LGHDT and YNNKEL (reference sequence). CDR3 length equals 16 residues. The J segment lost 3 bases and the V segment lost 2 bases, leaving 6 bases of the junction unmatched. DNA for the CDR3: TGTGCCAGCAGCCAACCCAGCGGGGGGAGAACAGATACGCAGTATTTT. Its protein is CASSQPSGGRTDTQYF.

This clonotype was observed many times. This chain links TRBV5-1 with TRBJ2-1, with 8 bases lining up with TRBD1. Germline assignment: CDR1 SGHRS and CDR2 YFSETQ. V trimming: 4 bases; J trimming: 2 bases; junction bases outside the gene matches: 8. The CDR3 is made up of 16 amino acids. As DNA, the CDR3 is TGCGCCAGCAGCCAAACGGACAGGGAGGCCTACAATGAGCAGTTCTTC. It specifies CASSQTDREAYNEQFF.

At least ten counts were recorded for this clonotype. The chain has TRBV20-1 and TRBJ2-5; D is perhaps TRBD2 (6 bases). Germline values: CDR1 DFQATT, CDR2 SNEGSKA (reference sequence). This CDR3 comprises 13 residues. V lost 6 bases and J 1 base, leaving 12 bases between the germline ends. The CDR3 loop is CSAGEDGQETQYF. The CDR3 bases are TGCAGTGCCGGGGAGGACGGCCAAGAGACCCAGTACTTC.

This clonotype showed up just a few times. In DNA form, the CDR3 reads TGTGCCACCAGCAGGGCCCCGGGACTAGCGGGGGGGAAATCCTACGAGCAGTACTTC. Protein product: CATSRAPGLAGGKSYEQYF. This chain links TRBV15 with TRBJ2-7; 16 nucleotides line up with TRBD2. Trimming at V came to 3 bases and at J to 1 base, leaving 9 bases not matched to a gene. Germline-derived CDR1 and CDR2 are LNHNV and YYDKDF (reference sequence). This CDR3 region has 19 residues.

This clonotype was observed a few times. The gene calls are TRBV9 and TRBJ2-5; no clear D. The CDR3 has 13 amino acids. V was pared by 0 bases and J by 1 base, with 4 bases between. Germline V gene lookup returns CDR1 SGDLS and CDR2 YYNGEE. CDR3 nucleotides: TGTGCCAGCAGCGTAGCAAGCCAAGAGACCCAGTACTTC. It translates to CASSVASQETQYF.

This clonotype has more than one count but fewer than ten. The chain couples TRBV12-3 or TRBV12-4 to TRBJ2-3, with 11 bases aligning to TRBD2. Unmatched junction bases numbered 7, after V lost 2 bases and J lost 3 bases. CDR3 length equals 17 residues. For the CDR3, the DNA is TGTGCCAGCAGTTTAACTAGCGGGGGCGGTAGGACAGATACGCAGTATTTT. It encodes CASSLTSGGGRTDTQYF.

This chain joins TRBV5-1 and TRBJ2-5; no clear D. The germline gives CDR1 SGHRS, CDR2 YFSETQ. This CDR3 is 16 amino acids long. Trimming cost V 0 bases and J 2 bases, with 14 bases left between them. The CDR3 coding sequence is TGCGCCAGCAGCTTGGGCGGCGCCAGAGAGCAAGAGACCCAGTACTTC. This gives the protein CASSLGGAREQETQYF.

This clonotype was seen a handful of times. V gene TRBV5-6 combines with J gene TRBJ2-1, with TRBD2 identical over 10 bases. CDR1 SGHDT and CDR2 YYEEEE come from the germline V gene. This CDR3 region has 18 residues. Unmatched junction bases numbered 12, after V lost 4 bases and J lost 2 bases. In DNA, the CDR3 is TGTGCCAGCAGCCCCTATTGGGCTAGCGGGAGCCCCTACAATGAGCAGTTCTTC. Amino acids: CASSPYWASGSPYNEQFF.

The table lists this clonotype with many counts. The rearrangement uses TRBV24-1 and TRBJ1-5; D is unresolved. The V and J ends lost 1 base and 8 bases respectively, with 5 bases between them. This CDR3 has 12 residues. Germline V gives CDR1 KGHDR, CDR2 SFDVKD. The CDR3 protein is CATSDFGKPQHF. The DNA for the CDR3 is TGTGCCACCAGTGATTTTGGGAAGCCCCAGCATTTT.

The V and J genes are TRBV6-1 and TRBJ1-2; D perhaps matches TRBD1 (6 bases). Germline V gives CDR1 MNHNS, CDR2 SASEGT. The CDR3 is 15 residues long. The ends were cut back, 6 bases at V and 0 bases at J, with 14 bases in the middle. The CDR3 coding sequence is TGTGCCAGCAGGTCACGGGACACCCCTAACTATGGCTACACCTTC. Its translation is CASRSRDTPNYGYTF.

This clonotype was seen repeatedly, ten times or more. The junction shows a germline mismatch at one end, possibly a read error. The chain carries TRBV7-2 and TRBJ2-5; D ambiguous. CDR3 length: 12 residues. Germline V gives CDR1 SGHTA, CDR2 FQGNSA. As DNA, the CDR3 is TGTGCCAGCAGCTTAAGGGCCGACATAAGAACTTTC. This encodes CASSLRADIRTF.

V gene TRBV20-1 combines with J gene TRBJ1-2; D remains unclear. V was clipped by 4 bases and J by 5 bases, with 17 bases between them. Per the germline V gene, CDR1 is DFQATT and CDR2 is SNEGSKA (reference sequence). This CDR3 is 14 amino acids long. The CDR3 DNA reads as TGCAGTGCTACCGGGTCCTTAGGAGGGTATGGCTACACCTTC. Its protein product is CSATGSLGGYGYTF.

The chain recombines TRBV4-2 with TRBJ2-7, with 7 bases aligning to TRBD1. The V and J ends lost 10 bases and 5 bases, in that order; junction bases with no gene match: 14. The CDR3 is 14 residues long. CDR1 is LGHNA and CDR2 is YNFKEQ in the germline V gene. For the CDR3, the DNA is TGTGCCATGAGCCCCGGGACAGAAGGCAACGAGCAGTACTTC. It codes for CAMSPGTEGNEQYF.

This clonotype was recorded at least ten times. The J gene is TRBJ2-1, the V gene TRBV6-2 or TRBV6-3; 7 bases match TRBD2. Looked up from germline, CDR1 is MNHEY and CDR2 is SVGEGT. Trimming cost V 10 bases and J 3 bases; bases outside gene matches: 12. This CDR3 is built from 15 residues. CDR3 DNA sequence: TGTGCCACCGGGGGAGGGCTTCGGTACTACAATGAGCAGTTCTTC. It is translated as CATGGGLRYYNEQFF.